This T cell receptor (beta chain) was obtained from a study of OX40 agonist ivuxolimab in advanced cancers. Comments on this clone: Other DNA sequences in the same sample also yield this CDR3.

Germline V gene sequence: CDR1 SEHNR, CDR2 FQNEAQ (reference sequence). The length of the CDR3 is 16 residues. Trimming left V 5 bases short and J 11 bases short, with 22 bases between. Measured with immunoSEQ multiplex PCR; TCRdb has only the in-frame clones, and not every one. Of 90,000 to 95,000 clones in the sample, 80% to 90% were seen once. The chain links TRBV7-9 to TRBJ1-6; the D gene is possibly TRBD1 (5 bases). The source is an adult with an advanced solid tumor such as melanoma, head and neck, liver or kidney cancer. The sequenced sample was CD4+ or CD8+ T cells sorted from blood, obtained in a trial of the OX40 agonist ivuxolimab. As DNA, the CDR3 is TGTGCCAGCAGCGGAGGGGACTCCGGGTTGGGTACACCCCTCCACTTT. Encoded protein: CASSGGDSGLGTPLHF. Drawing the rest from reference TRBV7-9 and TRBJ1-6, the complete variable domain is DTGVSQNPRHKITKRGQNVTFRCDPISEHNRLYWYRQTLGQGPEFLTYFQNEAQLEKSRLLSDRFSAERPKGSFSTLEIQRTEQGDSAMYLCASSGGDSGLGTPLHFGNGTRLTVT.